This T cell receptor (beta chain) was recorded in a study of T-cell memory formation after mild COVID-19. Each CDR3 protein is one row after TCRdb ran MiXCR on the 5' RACE reads. This sample yields 200,000 to 250,000 distinct CDR3 sequences, of which 9% to 10% are seen a single time; roughly 4% belongs to the top ten. This clonotype was observed a handful of times. The sample taken for sequencing was PBMCs or a T cell subset sorted from them (not recorded which). The sequence derives from a man aged 18 to 35 who had mild COVID-19 (a few samples of this study predate the infection). Cell type and time point are not known.

The CDR3 region is CASSNKDNFADTQYF. The CDR3 DNA is TGTGCCAGCAGCAACAAGGACAATTTTGCAGATACGCAGTATTTT. This chain uses TRBV21-1 with TRBJ2-3; the listed D gene, TRBD1, was not tested against the DNA. TRBV21-1 is a listed pseudogene. CDR3 size: 15 residues.